Detailed here is one T cell receptor (beta chain). These data belong to a study of graft-versus-host responses after intestinal transplantation. Libraries were prepared by immunoSEQ multiplex PCR; TCRdb keeps only in-frame clonotypes and omits some of them. This table holds roughly 99,000 clones, around 88% found once. The source was PBMCs, collected 255 days after intestinal transplant. This receptor was taken from a human patient who received an intestinal transplant, so some T cells may come from the graft donor.

CDR3 sequence: CASSESNYGYTF. The CDR3 DNA is TGTGCCAGCAGTGAAAGTAACTATGGCTACACCTTC. The chain uses TRBV6-1 and TRBJ1-2, with no clear D. Germline CDR1 and CDR2: MNHNS and SASEGT. V gave up 2 bases and J gave up 1 base, with 2 bases separating them. The CDR3 sequence is 12 residues long.